This is a list of T cell receptor beta chains from one sample in a study of identical twins. MiXCR, applied by TCRdb to the 5' RACE reads, yields one record per CDR3 protein. The sample carries about 330,000 distinct CDR3 sequences, over 9% recorded once. The same data also contributed to another study, on yellow fever vaccine responses in identical twins.

Sequencing was done on a sample of CD8+ T cells sorted from blood. These receptors were taken from a woman aged 18 to 35 in good health. CDR3s include the opening cysteine and the closing phenylalanine or tryptophan. A D gene is named only where the DNA matches it firmly. Size is omitted from some rows. Given values are once, few, many or a class for expanded clones.

clone size: NA
D gene: TRBD2
J gene: TRBJ2-7
V gene: TRBV5-6
CDR3 DNA: TGTGCCAGCAGCTTGGCTCCTAGCGGCCCATACGAGCAGTACTTC
CDR3 protein: CASSLAPSGPYEQYF

clone size: few
D gene: NA
J gene: TRBJ2-7
V gene: TRBV28
CDR3 DNA: TGTGCCAGTAGGACGCGACGACGCTACGAGCAGTACTTC
CDR3 protein: CASRTRRRYEQYF

clone size: NA
D gene: NA
J gene: TRBJ2-1
V gene: TRBV9
CDR3 DNA: TGTGCCAGCAGCGTAGGGCTATTCAATGAGCAGTTCTTC
CDR3 protein: CASSVGLFNEQFF

clone size: few
D gene: NA
J gene: TRBJ2-7
V gene: TRBV11-2
CDR3 DNA: TGTGCCAGCAGCTTAGAAACTCGGCCGAACCTCGGATACGAGCAGTACTTC
CDR3 protein: CASSLETRPNLGYEQYF

clone size: many
D gene: NA
J gene: TRBJ1-1
V gene: TRBV5-6
CDR3 DNA: TGTGCCAGCAGCTTAGGGGCGGCCGAAGCTTTCTTT
CDR3 protein: CASSLGAAEAFF

clone size: few
D gene: TRBD1
J gene: TRBJ2-2
V gene: TRBV5-1
CDR3 DNA: TGCGCCAGCAGCTGGACAGGTCCCGGGGAGCTGTTTTTT
CDR3 protein: CASSWTGPGELFF

clone size: NA
D gene: TRBD1
J gene: TRBJ1-5
V gene: TRBV2
CDR3 DNA: TGTGCCAGCAGTGAACTAGTAGGGACAGGCAATCAGCCCCAGCATTTT
CDR3 protein: CASSELVGTGNQPQHF

clone size: NA
D gene: NA
J gene: TRBJ1-5
V gene: TRBV7-9
CDR3 DNA: TGTGCCAGCAGCTTAGGTACAGGGATCAATCAGCCCCAGCATTTT
CDR3 protein: CASSLGTGINQPQHF

clone size: many
D gene: NA
J gene: TRBJ2-1
V gene: TRBV6-5
CDR3 DNA: TGTGCCAGCAGTTTCGAGTGGGGGACCTACAATGAGCAGTTCTTC
CDR3 protein: CASSFEWGTYNEQFF

clone size: NA
D gene: NA
J gene: TRBJ1-1
V gene: TRBV5-5
CDR3 DNA: TGTGCCAGCAGCCCCGCGGGGGCCATGAACACTGAAGCTTTCTTT
CDR3 protein: CASSPAGAMNTEAFF

clone size: few
D gene: TRBD1
J gene: TRBJ2-7
V gene: TRBV7-9
CDR3 DNA: TGTGCCACGGGACAGGGGCGCTACGAGCAGTACTTC
CDR3 protein: CATGQGRYEQYF

clone size: many
D gene: NA
J gene: TRBJ2-2
V gene: TRBV20-1
CDR3 DNA: TGCAGTGCTAGAGTGAACGGGGGCAGGAACACCGGGGAGCTGTTTTTT
CDR3 protein: CSARVNGGRNTGELFF

clone size: few
D gene: TRBD2
J gene: TRBJ2-7
V gene: TRBV6-1
CDR3 DNA: TGTGCCAGCAGTGAAGGGACTAGCGGGTTCTACGAGCAGTACTTC
CDR3 protein: CASSEGTSGFYEQYF

clone size: few
D gene: NA
J gene: TRBJ2-3
V gene: TRBV15
CDR3 DNA: TGTGCCACCAGCGAGGACCGCACAGATACGCAGTATTTT
CDR3 protein: CATSEDRTDTQYF

clone size: NA
D gene: NA
J gene: TRBJ2-3
V gene: TRBV7-7
CDR3 DNA: TGTGCCAGCAGCTTATCACTAGATTCCCCCACAGATACGCAGTATTTT
CDR3 protein: CASSLSLDSPTDTQYF

clone size: many
D gene: NA
J gene: TRBJ1-2
V gene: TRBV4-1
CDR3 DNA: TGCGCCAGCAGCCAAGACAGAAACTATGGCTACACCTTC
CDR3 protein: CASSQDRNYGYTF

clone size: NA
D gene: TRBD2
J gene: TRBJ2-1
V gene: TRBV4-2
CDR3 DNA: TGTGCCAGCAGCCAAGATTCCGGGACTAGCGCCTACAATGAGCAGTTCTTC
CDR3 protein: CASSQDSGTSAYNEQFF

clone size: NA
D gene: TRBD2
J gene: TRBJ2-7
V gene: TRBV20-1
CDR3 DNA: TGCAGTGCTAGAGATCCGACTAGCCCTTCCTACGAGCAGTACTTC
CDR3 protein: CSARDPTSPSYEQYF

clone size: NA
D gene: TRBD1
J gene: TRBJ2-1
V gene: TRBV9
CDR3 DNA: TGTGCCAGCAGCGTAGATTGGGGACAGGGGACATACAATGAGCAGTTCTTC
CDR3 protein: CASSVDWGQGTYNEQFF

clone size: few
D gene: NA
J gene: TRBJ1-1
V gene: TRBV27
CDR3 DNA: TGTGCCAGCAGTCCGTACGGGGGCGCGGTAACGATGAACACTGAAGCTTTCTTT
CDR3 protein: CASSPYGGAVTMNTEAFF

clone size: NA
D gene: TRBD2
J gene: TRBJ2-3
V gene: TRBV4-2
CDR3 DNA: TGTGCCAGCAGCCAAGAGAGTACTAGCGGGGGGCTAGTGGATACGCAGTATTTT
CDR3 protein: CASSQESTSGGLVDTQYF

clone size: NA
D gene: NA
J gene: TRBJ2-3
V gene: TRBV25-1
CDR3 DNA: TGTGCCAGCAGAAAAGGGGTGGCGGATACTAGCACAGATACGCAGTATTTT
CDR3 protein: CASRKGVADTSTDTQYF

clone size: NA
D gene: TRBD2
J gene: TRBJ2-5
V gene: TRBV20-1
CDR3 DNA: TGCAGTGCTAGGGTTCTAGCGGGGGCAGGGGAGACCCAGTACTTC
CDR3 protein: CSARVLAGAGETQYF

clone size: few
D gene: TRBD2
J gene: TRBJ2-5
V gene: TRBV28
CDR3 DNA: TGTGCCAGCACCCAATGGGCTAGCGGGGGGTTGGGTGAGACCCAGTACTTC
CDR3 protein: CASTQWASGGLGETQYF

clone size: many
D gene: NA
J gene: TRBJ2-1
V gene: TRBV12-3/TRBV12-4
CDR3 DNA: TGTGCCAGCAGTCAAACTCCGAGCTCCTACAATGAGCAGTTCTTC
CDR3 protein: CASSQTPSSYNEQFF

clone size: few
D gene: NA
J gene: TRBJ2-7
V gene: TRBV27
CDR3 DNA: TGTGCCAGCAGTTCAGGGCCACTAACCTACGAGCAGTACTTC
CDR3 protein: CASSSGPLTYEQYF

clone size: NA
D gene: TRBD1
J gene: TRBJ1-1
V gene: TRBV12-3/TRBV12-4
CDR3 DNA: TGTGCCAGCAGCCCCTGGGACAGGGAAGGGAGGGTGAACACTGAAGCTTTCTTT
CDR3 protein: CASSPWDREGRVNTEAFF

clone size: few
D gene: TRBD1
J gene: TRBJ2-7
V gene: TRBV4-1
CDR3 DNA: TGCGCCAGCAGCCAAGGGACAGGGTATGGTCACGAGCAGTACTTC
CDR3 protein: CASSQGTGYGHEQYF

clone size: many
D gene: NA
J gene: TRBJ1-5
V gene: TRBV7-9
CDR3 DNA: TGTGCCAGCAGGGACGGTAGCAATCAGCCCCAGCATTTT
CDR3 protein: CASRDGSNQPQHF

clone size: many
D gene: TRBD1
J gene: TRBJ2-3
V gene: TRBV5-1
CDR3 DNA: TGCGCCAGCAGCTTGGATGGACAGGGCACAGATACGCAGTATTTT
CDR3 protein: CASSLDGQGTDTQYF

clone size: many
D gene: NA
J gene: TRBJ1-1
V gene: TRBV5-1
CDR3 DNA: TGCGCCAGCAGCTTGGAGGGGCTGGGCACTGAAGCTTTCTTT
CDR3 protein: CASSLEGLGTEAFF

clone size: NA
D gene: TRBD2
J gene: TRBJ2-7
V gene: TRBV20-1
CDR3 DNA: TGCAGTGCTAGAGCGATTGGGGGAGGGCCCTACGAGCAGTACTTC
CDR3 protein: CSARAIGGGPYEQYF

clone size: many
D gene: TRBD2
J gene: TRBJ2-5
V gene: TRBV27
CDR3 DNA: TGTGCCAGCAAATGGCGGGAGGCTGAAAGTTCGGAGACCCAGTACTTC
CDR3 protein: CASKWREAESSETQYF

clone size: few
D gene: TRBD2
J gene: TRBJ2-1
V gene: TRBV19
CDR3 DNA: TGTGCCAGTAGTATTTCTGCGGGGGGCTTAAATGAGCAGTTCTTC
CDR3 protein: CASSISAGGLNEQFF

clone size: few
D gene: NA
J gene: TRBJ2-1
V gene: TRBV3-1
CDR3 DNA: TGTGCCAGCAGCCTCCGACTAGGGGGGTACAATGAGCAGTTCTTC
CDR3 protein: CASSLRLGGYNEQFF

clone size: few
D gene: NA
J gene: TRBJ1-5
V gene: TRBV3-1
CDR3 DNA: TGTGCCAGCAGACCCGACAGGCCCAGTTGCAATCAGCCCCAGCATTTT
CDR3 protein: CASRPDRPSCNQPQHF

clone size: NA
D gene: NA
J gene: TRBJ1-6
V gene: TRBV4-1
CDR3 DNA: TGCGCCAGCAGCCAAGAGGGGGGCAGGGTGGGTAATTCACCCCTCCACTTT
CDR3 protein: CASSQEGGRVGNSPLHF

clone size: NA
D gene: NA
J gene: TRBJ2-1
V gene: TRBV6-5
CDR3 DNA: TGTGCCAGCAGTTACGCGGTTCCCAGTGAGCAGTTCTTC
CDR3 protein: CASSYAVPSEQFF

clone size: NA
D gene: NA
J gene: TRBJ1-6
V gene: TRBV10-3
CDR3 DNA: TGTGCCATCAGTGAAGCGGACTCCTATAATTCACCCCTCCACTTT
CDR3 protein: CAISEADSYNSPLHF

clone size: NA
D gene: NA
J gene: TRBJ2-1
V gene: TRBV14
CDR3 DNA: TGTGCCAGCAGCCAAGGAGGGTCTTTCTACAATGAGCAGTTCTTC
CDR3 protein: CASSQGGSFYNEQFF

clone size: NA
D gene: TRBD2
J gene: TRBJ2-7
V gene: TRBV4-1
CDR3 DNA: TGCGCCAGCAGCCAAGAGGTGGGGAGGGACGAGCAGTACTTC
CDR3 protein: CASSQEVGRDEQYF

clone size: NA
D gene: NA
J gene: TRBJ2-7
V gene: TRBV7-9
CDR3 DNA: TGTGCCAGCAGCTCAGCCCGTCGAGAGTCCTACGAGCAGTACTTC
CDR3 protein: CASSSARRESYEQYF

clone size: few
D gene: TRBD2
J gene: TRBJ2-1
V gene: TRBV24-1
CDR3 DNA: TGTGCCACCAGTGATTCAGGACTAGCGGGAGGGTCGGAGTGGAATGAGCAGTTCTTC
CDR3 protein: CATSDSGLAGGSEWNEQFF

clone size: few
D gene: NA
J gene: TRBJ2-3
V gene: TRBV7-2
CDR3 DNA: TGTGCCAGCAGCTTCGGGCCTTACGGCCCAGATACGCAGTATTTT
CDR3 protein: CASSFGPYGPDTQYF

clone size: many
D gene: NA
J gene: TRBJ1-6
V gene: TRBV3-1
CDR3 DNA: TGTGCCAGCAGCCCCACAGGCGGGGGTAATTCACCCCTCCACTTT
CDR3 protein: CASSPTGGGNSPLHF

clone size: many
D gene: NA
J gene: TRBJ2-1
V gene: TRBV28
CDR3 DNA: TGTGCCAGCAGTCCCCGGCAGGGGCCATCCTACAATGAGCAGTTCTTC
CDR3 protein: CASSPRQGPSYNEQFF

clone size: few
D gene: TRBD2
J gene: TRBJ2-1
V gene: TRBV7-9
CDR3 DNA: TGTGCCAGCAGCTTCAGTCTAGCGGGACTGAATGAGCAGTTCTTC
CDR3 protein: CASSFSLAGLNEQFF

clone size: many
D gene: NA
J gene: TRBJ1-2
V gene: TRBV29-1
CDR3 DNA: TGCAGCGTTGAATTGGACTATGGCTACACCTTC
CDR3 protein: CSVELDYGYTF